This T cell receptor beta chain was profiled in a study of blood T cell repertoires in COVID-19 (dated by TCRdb to between 2020 and 2021). Looking at the study overall: Samples covering the acute and convalescent phases of COVID-19 were provided by collaborators in the United States, Italy and Spain. The material from the prospective study consisted of cDNA or gDNA derived from T cells, B-cell-depleted T cells, or PBMCs. Nearly every sample came with metadata listing a de-identified subject ID, COVID-19 status, age in years and sex. Where HLA class I and class II types were available, the types were taken from metadata supplied by the sample provider, not from assay-based typing. Deeply sampled blood TCRbeta repertoires from subjects exposed to, actively infected with, or recovered from COVID-19 were included in the dataset. A freely available public database, intended as a resource for researchers studying the immune response to SARS-CoV-2, is where the repertoires were released. The samples were drawn from the first 160 participants of the ongoing ImmuneRACE study and from 950 to 1,500 subjects provided by 6 global collaborators.

Whole blood was collected in K2EDTA tubes by collaborating institutions according to the institutions' own protocols. For TCRbeta analysis, collaborator samples were shipped as frozen whole blood, as isolated PBMCs, or as DNA extracted from either sample type. Here is what the overall study found, with its caveats: The quantity of clinical and demographic metadata differed by source and by participant and was supplied without curation.

A word on this clone: Its antigen is unknown. Base qualities are not recorded, but no much larger clone differs from it by a single base.

The immunoSEQ Assay, a bias-controlled multiplex PCR, was used to amplify TCRbeta CDR3 regions from genomic DNA. As for the original processing: Within the assay, amplification of reference gene primers was used to estimate how many nucleated cells each sample contained. Sequence reads were collapsed and filtered to measure the absolute abundance of every unique TCRbeta CDR3 rearrangement. For each sample, productive Simpson clonality was calculated by taking the square root of Simpson's diversity index across productive rearrangements. TCRdb holds this immuneACCESS table with in-frame rearrangements only. Some clones are missing; in checked studies, unresolved V genes explain under half, and the rest has no known cause. The DNA gave D and trimming, while V, J and clone size come from that table. Here the sample has about 200,000 clones; 85% to 90% occur a single time. The ten biggest clones cover less than 4.5% of the sample.

The CDR3 runs 14 residues from the cysteine to the phenylalanine. Left in the record is the CDR3 DNA by itself, 42 bases read in frame from the first base. Via the germline V gene (reference sequence), CDR1 is LGHDT and CDR2 YNNKEL. The V and J ends are trimmed by 1 base and 3 bases, leaving 7 bases between them. The receptor was derived from a man aged 45 to 65 with acute or convalescent COVID-19. Sequencing was carried out using peripheral blood. The V and J genes are TRBV3-1 (or the pseudogene TRBV3-2) and TRBJ1-3; no confident D gene assignment can be made. The bases are TGTGCCAGCAGCCAAGGAGGTATTGGAAACACCATATATTTT. Translated, it gives CASSQGGIGNTIYF.